One sample yielded the 28 T cell receptor beta chains listed below, sequenced in a study of early T cells in non-severe SARS-CoV-2 infection (dated by TCRdb to about 2021). The library was built by means of 5' RACE. This sample was sequenced with a NextSeq 500. TCRdb itself trimmed the public reads at Q25 with fastp, ran MiXCR and retained productive beta chains. Each entry merges the rows of one CDR3 protein and shows their most common DNA and genes. This sample gives roughly 97,000 distinct CDR3 sequences in total; around 10% of them show up just once. Jointly, the top ten make up under 5% of the sample. This specimen was whole blood, taken at baseline. These receptors were taken from an adult who was a healthcare worker with PCR-confirmed SARS-CoV-2 infection or an uninfected control (not recorded which).

The chain uses TRBV14 and TRBJ2-2; either TRBD1 or TRBD2 may fit D (5 bases each). CDR1 is SGHDN, CDR2 FVKESK, per germline. The CDR3 runs 16 residues. V lost 4 bases and J 2 bases, leaving 14 bases between the germline ends. The CDR3 here is CASSPLGPNNTGELFF. The CDR3 DNA sequence: TGTGCCAGCAGCCCTTTGGGACCTAATAACACCGGGGAGCTGTTTTTT.

The sample holds a few counts of this clonotype. The rearrangement links TRBV6-1 to TRBJ2-2; TRBD2 aligns across 7 bases. CDR1 is MNHNS and CDR2 is SASEGT in the germline V gene. This CDR3 has 16 amino acids. Trimming at V came to 4 bases and at J to 3 bases, leaving 8 bases not matched to a gene. CDR3 in DNA: TGTGCCAGCAGTGGAGCGATCCGGGGGGACACCGGGGAGCTGTTTTTT. Translation gives CASSGAIRGDTGELFF.

This clonotype occurred many times. The genes are TRBV5-6 and TRBJ2-7; D could derive from TRBD1 or TRBD2 (6 bases each). In germline, CDR1 is SGHDT, CDR2 YYEEEE. Trimming removed 1 base at V and 6 bases at J, with 17 bases between. This CDR3 is 15 amino acids long. CDR3 bases: TGTGCCAGCAGCTTGAATTCCGGGGGCGGGCGCGAGCAGTACTTC. Translated, it gives CASSLNSGGGREQYF.

This clonotype was detected a few times. The rearrangement joins TRBV20-1 to TRBJ2-1, with D perhaps TRBD2 (6 bases). The length of the CDR3 is 15 residues. V gave up 6 bases and J gave up 2 bases, with 17 bases separating them. Germline V gives CDR1 DFQATT, CDR2 SNEGSKA (reference sequence). The CDR3 region is CSAARWGVAYNEQFF. The CDR3 DNA is TGCAGTGCCGCCCGGTGGGGGGTTGCCTACAATGAGCAGTTCTTC.

This clonotype came up a few times. This chain connects TRBV12-3 or TRBV12-4 to TRBJ2-7; 11 positions agree with TRBD1. This CDR3 has 16 amino acids. V trimming: 5 bases; J trimming: 5 bases; junction bases outside the gene matches: 11. The CDR3 DNA reads TGTGCCAGCAGTCCCATTCGGACAGGGGGCGTCGACGAGCAGTACTTC. Amino acids: CASSPIRTGGVDEQYF.

The genes are TRBV18 and TRBJ2-7; D unresolved. Germline-derived CDR1 and CDR2 are KGHSH and LQKENI. The CDR3 covers 12 residues. V gave up 4 bases and J gave up 7 bases, with 11 bases separating them. The CDR3 bases are TGTGCCAGCTCACGAGACCTGGGGGAGCAGTACTTC. Translating it yields CASSRDLGEQYF.

This clonotype was detected ten times or more. The J gene is TRBJ2-7, the V gene TRBV6-6; TRBD2 aligns across 12 bases. Germline loops: CDR1 MNHNY, CDR2 SVGAGI (reference sequence). J lost 7 bases, V lost 5 bases, and 6 bases had no gene match. CDR3 length equals 14 residues. CDR3 amino acids: CASSVLAGGEEQYF. In DNA, the CDR3 is TGTGCCAGCAGTGTACTAGCGGGAGGAGAAGAGCAGTACTTC.

This clonotype was recorded many times. The J gene is TRBJ2-1, the V gene TRBV6-6; D is unresolved. Between the trimmed V and J ends, which lost 8 bases and 3 bases, there was a span of 14 bases. This CDR3 region has 14 residues. The germline V gene has CDR1 MNHNY and CDR2 SVGAGI (reference sequence). The chain's CDR3 is CASASENNYNEQFF. The CDR3 DNA sequence: TGTGCCAGCGCCTCCGAGAATAACTACAATGAGCAGTTCTTC.

This clonotype was counted ten times or more. CDR3 region: CASSDSNAYYNEQFF. CDR3 nucleotide sequence: TGTGCCAGCAGTGACTCGAACGCTTACTACAATGAGCAGTTCTTC. This chain connects TRBV6-4 to TRBJ2-1; no clear D. Germline CDR1 and CDR2: MRHNA and SNTAGT. Trimming pared 0 bases from V and 3 bases from J, leaving 9 bases between. The CDR3 runs to 15 residues.

This CDR3 reads CAISESLQERGGEFF. The CDR3 nucleotides are TGTGCCATCAGTGAGTCGCTCCAGGAGCGGGGAGGGGAGTTCTTC. The rearrangement joins TRBV10-3 to TRBJ2-1, with TRBD2 identical over 7 bases. The V gene end was trimmed by 0 bases and the J gene end by 14 bases; junction bases not matched to a gene: 13. Germline V gene sequence: CDR1 ENHRY, CDR2 SYGVKD. This CDR3 is built from 15 residues.

This chain joins TRBV12-3 or TRBV12-4 and TRBJ1-1; TRBD1 might be the D (5 bases). V was cut by 1 base and J by 5 bases, with 8 bases left in between. The length of the CDR3 is 13 residues. This CDR3 reads CASSLGGETEAFF. The DNA of the CDR3 is TGTGCCAGCAGTTTAGGGGGGGAGACTGAAGCTTTCTTT.

The sample holds many counts of this clonotype. The V call is TRBV7-8, the J call TRBJ2-1, with D tentatively TRBD2 (5 bases). CDR3 size: 18 residues. Germline V gene lookup returns CDR1 SGHVS and CDR2 FQNEAQ. V lost 5 bases, J lost 4 bases, and 24 bases lay in between. The CDR3 reads CASSRPPVLAELYNEQFF. DNA of the CDR3: TGTGCCAGCAGCCGACCGCCGGTGCTAGCTGAACTTTACAATGAGCAGTTCTTC.

This clonotype was recorded a few times. The genes are TRBV14 and TRBJ2-2, with D perhaps TRBD2 (5 bases). Germline CDR1 and CDR2: SGHDN and FVKESK. The CDR3 extends over 15 amino acids. V gave up 2 bases and J gave up 3 bases, with 10 bases separating them. This chain's CDR3 is CASSQRVGDTGELFF. The DNA of the CDR3 is TGTGCCAGCAGCCAACGTGTCGGGGACACCGGGGAGCTGTTTTTT.

This clonotype was detected only a few times. The chain recombines TRBV28 with TRBJ2-5; 13 positions agree with TRBD2. The germline CDR1 and CDR2 sequences are MDHEN and SYDVKM. The CDR3 length is 18 residues. Trimming cost V 2 bases and J 1 base; bases outside gene matches: 7. CDR3: CASSLAGLAGDIQETQYF. The CDR3 nucleotides read TGTGCCAGCAGTTTAGCCGGACTAGCGGGAGACATCCAAGAGACCCAGTACTTC.

At least ten counts were recorded for this clonotype. V usage is TRBV2 and J usage is TRBJ1-1; D is possibly TRBD1 (5 bases). Germline V gives CDR1 SNHLY, CDR2 FYNNEI. The CDR3 consists of 14 residues. Trimming shortened V by 6 bases and J by 1 base, and 12 bases separated the two germline ends. CDR3 bases: TGTGCCAGCAGCTGGAGAGGGGAGAACACTGAAGCTTTCTTT. It translates to CASSWRGENTEAFF.

This clonotype was counted a few times. The rearrangement links TRBV2 to TRBJ1-1; TRBD1 matches 10 bases. The CDR3 runs to 15 residues. V trimming: 5 bases; J trimming: 1 base; junction bases outside the gene matches: 4. The germline CDR1 and CDR2 sequences are SNHLY and FYNNEI. The CDR3: CASSRDRGTNTEAFF. CDR3 nucleotide sequence: TGTGCCAGCAGTCGGGACAGGGGAACGAACACTGAAGCTTTCTTT. Full variable domain (missing parts from reference TRBV2 and TRBJ1-1): EPEVTQTPSHQVTQMGQEVILRCVPISNHLYFYWYRQILGQKVEFLVSFYNNEISEKSEIFDDQFSVERPDGSNFTLKIRSTKLEDSAMYFCASSRDRGTNTEAFFGQGTRLTVV.

The sample holds a few counts of this clonotype. CDR3 sequence reads: CATSREYQGLAGSNEQFF. CDR3 in DNA: TGTGCCACCAGCAGAGAATACCAGGGACTAGCGGGTTCAAATGAGCAGTTCTTC. This chain joins TRBV15 and TRBJ2-1; 12 bases map to TRBD2. The CDR3 runs to 18 residues. Germline V gene sequence: CDR1 LNHNV, CDR2 YYDKDF (reference sequence). V was clipped by 0 bases and J by 7 bases; unmatched bases: 10.

This clonotype was found a few times. The CDR3 nucleotides are TGCGCCAGCAGCCGAACAGGGAGGGCAACTGAAGCTTTCTTT. As protein: CASSRTGRATEAFF. The J gene is TRBJ1-1, the V gene TRBV4-3, with D tentatively TRBD1 (6 bases). Per germline, CDR1 LGHNA and CDR2 YSLEER. CDR3 length: 14 amino acids. V lost 4 bases and J lost 5, with 14 bases in between.

The V call is TRBV15, the J call TRBJ1-1; tentatively, D is TRBD1 (6 bases). The CDR3 covers 14 residues. Germline V gene data show CDR1 as LNHNV and CDR2 as YYDKDF (reference sequence). Trimming took off 4 bases at V and 4 bases at J, with 13 bases between the two ends. The DNA of the CDR3 is TGTGCCACCAGCAACGGGGGGCTGGGCACTGAAGCTTTCTTT. It specifies CATSNGGLGTEAFF.

V is TRBV3-1 and J is TRBJ1-2; no definite D call. The V gene lost 1 base and the J gene lost 8 bases, with 14 bases spanning the gap. CDR1 is LGHDT, CDR2 YNNKEL, per germline (reference sequence). The CDR3 extends over 14 amino acids. CDR3 nucleotide sequence: TGTGCCAGCAGCCAAGGAGTGGGGAGTGTCGGCTACACCTTC. Amino acids: CASSQGVGSVGYTF.

The table lists this clonotype with a few counts. This chain links TRBV3-1 with TRBJ2-7, with D possibly TRBD1 on 7 matching bases. Deletions cut 3 bases from V and 3 bases from J, with 18 bases between. This CDR3 comprises 16 residues. From germline, CDR1 is LGHDT and CDR2 YNNKEL (reference sequence). As DNA, the CDR3 is TGTGCCAGCAGCCAGACTAGGACAGGCTACCTCTACGAGCAGTACTTC. Its translation is CASSQTRTGYLYEQYF.

The chain couples TRBV29-1 to TRBJ2-7; D is undetermined. CDR1 and CDR2 (germline): SQVTM, ANQGSEA. V was trimmed by 3 bases and J by 2 bases, leaving 8 bases between them. The CDR3 consists of 12 residues. For the CDR3, the DNA is TGCAGCGTTGACGAGGAAACCTACGAGCAGTACTTC. Protein product: CSVDEETYEQYF.

The chain uses TRBV7-2 and TRBJ2-5, with TRBD1 matching over 7 bases. The CDR3 runs 15 residues. Per the germline V gene, CDR1 is SGHTA and CDR2 is FQGNSA. After removal of 3 bases from V and 5 bases from J, the junction contained 9 bases not matched to a gene. CDR3 sequence: CASSLHRGGEETQYF. DNA of the CDR3: TGTGCCAGCAGCTTGCACAGGGGCGGCGAGGAGACCCAGTACTTC. Complete variable domain (other parts from reference TRBV7-2 and TRBJ2-5): GAGVSQSPSNKVTEKGKDVELRCDPISGHTALYWYRQSLGQGLEFLIYFQGNSAPDKSGLPSDRFSAERTGGSVSTLTIQRTQQEDSAVYLCASSLHRGGEETQYFGPGTRLLVL.

This clonotype was seen a few times. V gene TRBV6-5 combines with J gene TRBJ2-7; D assignment may be TRBD1 or TRBD2 (5 bases each). Looked up from germline, CDR1 is MNHEY and CDR2 is SVGAGI. Trimming shortened V by 0 bases and J by 5 bases, and 17 bases separated the two germline ends. The CDR3 sequence is 16 residues long. The CDR3 nucleotides read TGTGCCAGCAGTTACTCGAGGGGAACCCTAATCGACGAGCAGTACTTC. Protein sequence: CASSYSRGTLIDEQYF.

This clonotype has a count of ten or more. The CDR3 DNA is TGTGCCTGGAGCGGGACAGGTATGCGCCAGCCCCAGCATTTT. Encoded protein: CAWSGTGMRQPQHF. This rearrangement joins TRBV30 to TRBJ1-5, with 8 nucleotides matching TRBD1. J was trimmed by 7 bases and V by 3 bases; bases with no gene match: 8. CDR1 and CDR2 (germline): GTSNPN, SVGIG (reference sequence). This CDR3 comprises 14 residues.

This clonotype was found many times. The chain employs TRBV7-2 and TRBJ1-4, with TRBD1 matching 9 bases. Germline V gives CDR1 SGHTA, CDR2 FQGNSA. Trimming removed 2 bases from V and 7 bases from J; junction bases left unmatched: 5. The CDR3 is 15 amino acids. CDR3 region: CASSLLGQGVEKLFF. The CDR3 bases are TGTGCCAGCAGCTTATTGGGACAGGGTGTTGAAAAACTGTTTTTT.

In its sample, this clonotype was seen a few times. The chain couples TRBV27 to TRBJ2-1, with TRBD2 matching 12 bases. This CDR3 is 16 amino acids long. Germline CDR1 MNHEY, CDR2 SMNVEV (reference sequence). V shed 1 base and J 9 bases; nucleotides not matched to a gene: 7. The CDR3 protein is CASSLLSLAGGAEQFF. DNA for the CDR3: TGTGCCAGCAGTTTATTATCGCTAGCGGGAGGGGCTGAGCAGTTCTTC.

V usage is TRBV15 and J usage is TRBJ2-1; D is uncertain. CDR3 length: 14 residues. Looked up from germline, CDR1 is LNHNV and CDR2 is YYDKDF (reference sequence). Trimming removed 3 bases at V and 0 bases at J, with 6 bases between. The CDR3: CATSRDVSYNEQFF. In DNA form, the CDR3 reads TGTGCCACCAGCAGGGACGTCTCCTACAATGAGCAGTTCTTC.